This T cell receptor (beta chain) came from a study of blood T cell repertoires in COVID-19. The CDR3 spans 14 residues. Trimming cost V 2 bases and J 1 base, with 8 bases left between them. The V gene's germline CDR1 is LGHNA and CDR2 YNFKEQ. Original analysis: Amplification with reference gene primers provided the estimates of nucleated cell counts. Method: immunoSEQ multiplex PCR; TCRdb's copy keeps in-frame clones and lacks some. Clone size and the V and J calls come from that table; the DNA yielded D and trimming. The sample lists around 200,000 clones; less than 90% were seen once. Recruits, aged roughly 18 to 89 years, lived in 24 US areas. Recovery meant two consecutive negative NP/OP PCR tests, professional clearance, or resolved symptoms.

This chain uses TRBV4-2 with TRBJ1-1; no clear D. The receptor was derived from a woman in her twenties or thirties who had recovered from COVID-19. What was sequenced was PBMCs or T cells enriched from blood (not recorded which). For the CDR3, the DNA is TGTGCCAGCAGCCAACCTTTAGAGAACACTGAAGCTTTCTTT. Its protein product is CASSQPLENTEAFF.